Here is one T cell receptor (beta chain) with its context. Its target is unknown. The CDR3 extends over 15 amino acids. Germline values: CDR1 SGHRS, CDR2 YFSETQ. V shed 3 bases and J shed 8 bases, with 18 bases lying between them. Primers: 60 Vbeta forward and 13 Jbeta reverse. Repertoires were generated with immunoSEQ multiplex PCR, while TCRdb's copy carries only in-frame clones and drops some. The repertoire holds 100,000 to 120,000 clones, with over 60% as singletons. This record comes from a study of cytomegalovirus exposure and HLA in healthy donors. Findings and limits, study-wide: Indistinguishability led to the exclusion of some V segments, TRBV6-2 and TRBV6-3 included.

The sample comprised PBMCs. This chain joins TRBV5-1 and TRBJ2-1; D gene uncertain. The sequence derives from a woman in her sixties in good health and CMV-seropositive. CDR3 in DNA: TGCGCCAGCAGCTGGTTTCCCCCCCCAGGCGATGAGCAGTTCTTC. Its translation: CASSWFPPPGDEQFF. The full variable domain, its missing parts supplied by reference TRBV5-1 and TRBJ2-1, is KAGVTQTPRYLIKTRGQQVTLSCSPISGHRSVSWYQQTPGQGLQFLFEYFSETQRNKGNFPGRFSGRQFSNSRSEMNVSTLELGDSALYLCASSWFPPPGDEQFFGPGTRLTVL.